The rows below give T cell receptor beta chains drawn from one sample of a study of technical replicates of blood from several donors. Data came from immunoSEQ multiplex PCR; TCRdb stores just in-frame clones and leaves some out. Altogether 68,000 or so clones are present, 91% being singletons, with the ten largest covering roughly 5%. Sequencing input: PBMCs. The receptors derive from a human donor in good health. Some clones in this sample may be carry-over from other donors' samples. Each CDR3 is given with its conserved first and last residue. A D gene is named only where the DNA matches it firmly. Clone size is given for some rows only: seen once, a few or many times, or a class if the clone is expanded.

D gene	clone size	V gene	J gene	CDR3 DNA	CDR3 protein
TRBD1	-	TRBV7-2	TRBJ1-2	TGTGCCAGCAGCCCTTCCCCACGGACAGGGGCAGGCGGGCTCTATGGCTACACCTTC	CASSPSPRTGAGGLYGYTF
-	-	TRBV6-6	TRBJ1-3	TGTGCCAGCAGTCGACAGCACCTCTCTGGAAACACCATATATTTT	CASSRQHLSGNTIYF
TRBD1	-	TRBV6-6	TRBJ1-6	TGTGCCAGCAGTTACACGACAGGGGGTTCACCCCTCCACTTT	CASSYTTGGSPLHF
TRBD1	-	TRBV18	TRBJ2-7	TGTGCCAGCTCACCACGGCGACAGGGGGCCGACGAGCAGTACTTC	CASSPRRQGADEQYF
TRBD1	-	TRBV7-2	TRBJ2-1	TGTGCCAGCAGCGCCACGGGGACAGGGCGGGCTATCTACAATGAGCAGTTCTTC	CASSATGTGRAIYNEQFF
-	-	TRBV7-2	TRBJ1-6	TGTGCCAGCGTCGCCCGATACAATAATTCACCCCTCCACTTT	CASVARYNNSPLHF
-	-	TRBV19	TRBJ2-5	TGTGCCACCCTAACAGGACTAACCCAGTACTTC	CATLTGLTQYF
TRBD1	-	TRBV7-9	TRBJ2-2	TGTGCCAGCATACCTCCAGGGGGAGTCACCGGGGAGCTGTTTTTT	CASIPPGGVTGELFF
TRBD1	-	TRBV7-2	TRBJ1-2	TGTGCCAGCAGCTGGGGGGGACAGGGAGATGGCTACACCTTC	CASSWGGQGDGYTF
-	-	TRBV13	TRBJ2-7	TGTGCCAGCAGCTGGACTACCTCCTACGAGCAGTACTTC	CASSWTTSYEQYF
-	-	TRBV5-6	TRBJ2-3	TGTGCCAGCAGCTTGGTTCCTCTAGCAGTAGATACGCAGTATTTT	CASSLVPLAVDTQYF
-	-	TRBV6-6	TRBJ2-7	TGTGCCAGCAGTTACGGGAGTACCTACGAGCAGTACTTC	CASSYGSTYEQYF
TRBD2	once	TRBV30	TRBJ2-5	TGTGCCTGGAGTGCCTGGACTAGCGGGACAGAGACCCAGTACTTC	CAWSAWTSGTETQYF
-	-	TRBV5-4	TRBJ2-7	TGTGCCAGCAGCTTGGAGACAATCTCCTACGAGCAGTACTTC	CASSLETISYEQYF
-	-	TRBV18	TRBJ1-1	TGTGCCAGCTCACCAGATAACAGCATGAACACTGAAGCTTTCTTT	CASSPDNSMNTEAFF
TRBD1	-	TRBV4-3	TRBJ1-2	TGCGCCAGCAGCCAAGTTGGGACAGGGCGGTATGGCTACACCTTC	CASSQVGTGRYGYTF
-	-	TRBV10-3	TRBJ2-3	TGTGCCACGCGGAGCACAGATACGCAGTATTTT	CATRSTDTQYF
-	-	TRBV4-1	TRBJ2-1	TGCGCCAGCAGCCAAGGGGCAGCATCCTACAATGAGCAGTTCTTC	CASSQGAASYNEQFF
-	-	TRBV6-6	TRBJ2-1	TGTGCCAGCAGTCTCCCGCGCAGGGGTGAGCAGTTCTTC	CASSLPRRGEQFF
TRBD2	-	TRBV4-1	TRBJ2-1	TGCGCCAGCAGCCAAGATGGGGCGGGAGGTTCCTCCTACAATGAGCAGTTCTTC	CASSQDGAGGSSYNEQFF
-	-	TRBV7-9	TRBJ2-4	TGTGCCAGCAGCTTAGGAGGGAGCCCCCTGCACATTCAGTACTTC	CASSLGGSPLHIQYF
-	once	TRBV18	TRBJ1-1	TGTGCCAGCTCACCTTTCGGGGAGCTCATGAACACTGAAGCTTTCTTT	CASSPFGELMNTEAFF
TRBD1	-	TRBV27	TRBJ1-5	TGTGCCAGCAGTCTACAGGGGGCTGGTCAGCCCCAGCATTTT	CASSLQGAGQPQHF
-	-	TRBV9	TRBJ1-1	TGTGCCAGCAGCGTTGGGCCGAACACTGAAGCTTTCTTT	CASSVGPNTEAFF
-	-	TRBV7-2	TRBJ2-1	TGTGCCAGTTCCTCCAGACTAGGCTACAATGAGCAGTTCTTC	CASSSRLGYNEQFF
-	-	TRBV4-3	TRBJ1-2	TGCGCCAGCAGCCAAGATCCGGAAGGGGCGGACTATGGCTACACCTTC	CASSQDPEGADYGYTF
TRBD2	-	TRBV7-3	TRBJ2-3	TGTGCCAGCAGCTTAAGTCGGGAGGGAACGCAGTATTTT	CASSLSREGTQYF
-	few	TRBV19	TRBJ1-5	TGTGCCAGTAGTATTGCAACAGGGACCAGATCCCAGCATTTT	CASSIATGTRSQHF
TRBD2	-	TRBV4-3	TRBJ2-3	TGCGCCAGCAGCCATAGCGGGGAGGGGGGAGATACGCAGTATTTT	CASSHSGEGGDTQYF
-	-	TRBV7-8	TRBJ1-1	TGTGCCAGCAGCAGCCGGGAAAGCCCGAACACTGAAGCTTTCTTT	CASSSRESPNTEAFF
TRBD1	once	TRBV2	TRBJ1-4	TGTGCCAGCAGTGCCGACAGGGGGAGTGAAAAACTGTTTTTT	CASSADRGSEKLFF
-	-	TRBV4-1	TRBJ2-5	TGCGCCAGCAGCGTCGAGTCATCCGAGACCCAGTACTTC	CASSVESSETQYF
TRBD1	-	TRBV7-2	TRBJ2-3	TGTGCCAGCAGCTTATGGACAGGGGGTGTGGATACGCAGTATTTT	CASSLWTGGVDTQYF
-	-	TRBV6-1	TRBJ1-1	TGTGCCATCATCCGAGGGACTGAAGCTTTCTTT	CAIIRGTEAFF
TRBD2	-	TRBV5-1	TRBJ2-5	TGCGCCAGCAGATATACCGGGACTAGCGACCAAGAGACCCAGTACTTC	CASRYTGTSDQETQYF
-	-	TRBV5-1	TRBJ2-7	TGCGCCAGCAGCTTGTGGACAGAAACCTACGAGCAGTACTTC	CASSLWTETYEQYF
-	-	TRBV5-6	TRBJ2-1	TGTGCCAGTAGTGGGGGGGGCGGTTGGAATGAGCAGTTCTTC	CASSGGGGWNEQFF
-	-	TRBV9	TRBJ2-3	TGTGCCAGCAGCGTAGACGCAACTAGGGGCACAGATACGCAGTATTTT	CASSVDATRGTDTQYF
-	few	TRBV5-1	TRBJ1-2	TGCGCCAGCAGCTTGGATCTGGGAGGGGGATACACCTTC	CASSLDLGGGYTF
-	-	TRBV5-6	TRBJ2-2	TGTGCCAGCAGCATTGACAGGTCCACCGGGGAGCTGTTTTTT	CASSIDRSTGELFF
-	-	TRBV9	TRBJ2-1	TGTGCCAGCAGCCCCAAGCCCCCGGGCGGGGTCTACAATGAGCAGTTCTTC	CASSPKPPGGVYNEQFF
TRBD1	few	TRBV4-3	TRBJ1-2	TGCGCCAGCAGCCAAATTGGACAGGGGAAGGATGGCTACACCTTC	CASSQIGQGKDGYTF
-	few	TRBV7-9	TRBJ1-1	TGTGCCAGCGTATCCGGGGTGGGGACTGAAGCTTTCTTT	CASVSGVGTEAFF
-	-	TRBV2	TRBJ2-3	TGTGCCAGCAGTGAGGAGGTAGAATCAGATACGCAGTATTTT	CASSEEVESDTQYF
-	-	TRBV4-2	TRBJ1-1	TGTGCCAGCAGCCATTATACAGGGAAGAACACTGAAGCTTTCTTT	CASSHYTGKNTEAFF